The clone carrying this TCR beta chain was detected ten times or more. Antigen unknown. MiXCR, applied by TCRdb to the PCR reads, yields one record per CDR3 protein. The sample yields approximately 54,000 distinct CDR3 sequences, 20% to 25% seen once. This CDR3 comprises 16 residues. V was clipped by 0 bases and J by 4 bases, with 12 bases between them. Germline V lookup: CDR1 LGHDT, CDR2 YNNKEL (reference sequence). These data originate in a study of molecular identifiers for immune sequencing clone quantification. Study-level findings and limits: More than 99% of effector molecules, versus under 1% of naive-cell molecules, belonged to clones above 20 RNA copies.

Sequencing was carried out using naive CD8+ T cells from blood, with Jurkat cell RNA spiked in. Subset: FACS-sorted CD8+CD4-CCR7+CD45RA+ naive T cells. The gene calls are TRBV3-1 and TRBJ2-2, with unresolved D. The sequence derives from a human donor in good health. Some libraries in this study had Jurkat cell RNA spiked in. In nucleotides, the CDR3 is TGTGCCAGCAGCCAAGAAGTGGTTCGGAGCACCGGGGAGCTGTTTTTT. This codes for CASSQEVVRSTGELFF. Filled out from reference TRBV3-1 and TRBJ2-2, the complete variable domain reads DTAVSQTPKYLVTQMGNDKSIKCEQNLGHDTMYWYKQDSKKFLKIMFSYNNKELIINETVPNRFSPKSPDKAHLNLHINSLELGDSAVYFCASSQEVVRSTGELFFGEGSRLTVL.